This T cell receptor beta chain was retrieved from a study of regulatory T cells in long-lasting Graves disease. Points from the study as a whole: When disease was persistent, TRBV28, TRBJ1-2 and TRBJ2-5 were the favored segments.

This clonotype was seen ten or more times. As yet, its antigen is unknown. According to the study, TCR beta libraries were built with iRepertoire HTBI primers and CDR3-region Arm-PCR. TCRdb passed the multiplex PCR reads through MiXCR, listing each CDR3 protein once. The profile shows some 490,000 distinct CDR3 sequences, about 12% of them singletons. Germline V gives CDR1 SGHTA, CDR2 FQGNSA. There are 12 residues in the CDR3. V was cut by 3 bases and J by 7 bases, with 7 bases left in between. Noted time point: newly diagnosed GD, antithyroid drugs for less than 3 months. PBMC-derived RNA was used for the TCR library. The same sample was also used in a study of T cells in Graves' hyperthyroidism and ophthalmopathy. That work contributes: Most expanded thyroid clonotypes above 0.001 also appeared in blood.

The sample in question was peripheral blood mononuclear cells (PBMCs), obtained at new diagnosis, from a patient treated with antithyroid drugs. The chain employs TRBV7-2 and TRBJ2-1; D is uncertain. The sequence derives from a woman in her twenties or thirties with Graves disease. This CDR3 reads CASSFLQNEQFF. CDR3 bases: TGTGCCAGCAGCTTTCTTCAGAATGAGCAGTTCTTC.